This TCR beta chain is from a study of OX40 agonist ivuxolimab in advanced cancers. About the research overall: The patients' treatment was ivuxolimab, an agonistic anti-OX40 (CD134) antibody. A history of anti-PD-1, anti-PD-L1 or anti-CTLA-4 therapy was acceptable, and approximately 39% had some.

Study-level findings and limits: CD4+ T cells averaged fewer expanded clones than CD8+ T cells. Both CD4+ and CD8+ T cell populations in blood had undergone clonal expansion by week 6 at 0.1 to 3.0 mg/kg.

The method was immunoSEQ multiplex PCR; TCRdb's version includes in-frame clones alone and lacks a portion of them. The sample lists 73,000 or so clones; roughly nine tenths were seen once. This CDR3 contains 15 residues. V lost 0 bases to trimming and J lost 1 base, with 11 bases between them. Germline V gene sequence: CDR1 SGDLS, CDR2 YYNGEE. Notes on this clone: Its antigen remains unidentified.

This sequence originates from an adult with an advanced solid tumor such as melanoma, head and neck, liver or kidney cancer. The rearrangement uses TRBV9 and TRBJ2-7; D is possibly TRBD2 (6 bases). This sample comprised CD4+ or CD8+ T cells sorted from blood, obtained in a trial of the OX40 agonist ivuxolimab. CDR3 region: CASSVAPTSSYEQYF. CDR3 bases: TGTGCCAGCAGCGTAGCTCCGACTAGTTCCTACGAGCAGTACTTC.